These 16 T cell receptor beta chains share one sample of origin, sequenced in a study of OX40 agonist ivuxolimab in advanced cancers. Profiling relied on immunoSEQ multiplex PCR, and the TCRdb table lists in-frame clones only, not all of them. The sample has approximately 61,000 clones, 70% to 90% seen once. Source: CD4+ or CD8+ T cells sorted from blood, taken in a trial of the OX40 agonist ivuxolimab. These receptors were taken from an adult with an advanced solid tumor such as melanoma, head and neck, liver or kidney cancer.

The chain is built from TRBV28 and TRBJ1-5, with D perhaps TRBD1 (5 bases). Germline CDR1 is MDHEN and CDR2 is SYDVKM. Trimming pared 7 bases from V and 5 bases from J, leaving 15 bases between. The CDR3 totals 14 residues. CDR3 residues: CASIPGKGHQPQHF. CDR3 nucleotide sequence: TGTGCCAGCATTCCAGGGAAGGGCCATCAGCCCCAGCATTTT.

The gene calls are TRBV30 and TRBJ1-5; TRBD1 might be the D (5 bases). The germline V and J ends were trimmed by 0 bases and 0 bases, with 15 bases remaining between them. Germline values: CDR1 GTSNPN, CDR2 SVGIG (reference sequence). CDR3 length: 17 amino acids. In DNA form, the CDR3 reads TGTGCCTGGAGTGTTGGGTGGGGGAAAGATAGCAATCAGCCCCAGCATTTT. This translates into CAWSVGWGKDSNQPQHF.

The genes are TRBV7-7 and TRBJ2-1; 8 positions match TRBD2. This CDR3 is built from 16 residues. From germline, CDR1 is SSHAT and CDR2 FNYEAQ (reference sequence). The J segment lost 4 bases and the V segment lost 5 bases, leaving 10 bases of the junction unmatched. As DNA, the CDR3 is TGTGCCAGCAGCCCCACGGGGGGGGCGGGATACAATGAGCAGTTCTTC. Translation gives CASSPTGGAGYNEQFF.

This sequence joins TRBV7-3 and TRBJ2-3; 10 bases are shared with TRBD2. V lost 5 bases and J lost 1; bases outside the gene matches: 9. This CDR3 comprises 17 residues. Looked up from germline, CDR1 is SGHTA and CDR2 is FQGTGA. The CDR3 nucleotides are TGTGCCAGCAGCCTAAGGACTAGCGGAAGAGGCACAGATACGCAGTATTTT. This gives the protein CASSLRTSGRGTDTQYF. Complete variable domain (other parts from reference TRBV7-3 and TRBJ2-3): GAGVSQTPSNKVTEKGKYVELRCDPISGHTALYWYRQSLGQGPEFLIYFQGTGAADDSGLPNDRFFAVRPEGSVSTLKIQRTERGDSAVYLCASSLRTSGRGTDTQYFGPGTRLTVL.

V gene TRBV6-5 combines with J gene TRBJ2-1, with D maybe TRBD1 (6 bases). Germline V lookup: CDR1 MNHEY, CDR2 SVGAGI. This CDR3 region has 14 residues. V was shortened by 5 bases and J by 2 bases, with 10 bases between the two germline ends. The CDR3 DNA follows: TGTGCCAGCAGTAAGCAGGGGCCCTACAATGAGCAGTTCTTC. Its protein product is CASSKQGPYNEQFF.

This chain joins TRBV18 and TRBJ2-7; D remains unclear. Per the germline V gene, CDR1 is KGHSH and CDR2 is LQKENI. The ends were cut back, 3 bases at V and 6 bases at J, with 6 bases in the middle. CDR3 length equals 11 residues. The CDR3 region is CASSPAGEQYF. The CDR3, as DNA: TGTGCCAGCTCACCCGCCGGCGAGCAGTACTTC.

This chain connects TRBV7-9 to TRBJ2-5; unclear D gene. The tail of the sequence fits TRBJ2-7 better, so the J call may be wrong. Germline CDR1 reads SEHNR; CDR2 reads FQNEAQ (reference sequence). The CDR3 contains 11 residues. The CDR3 DNA is TGTGCCAGCAGCTCCAACTACGAGCAGTACTTC. Amino acid sequence: CASSSNYEQYF.

Regarding this clone: The identical CDR3 is also encoded by other nucleotide sequences in the sample. The chain joins TRBV5-1 to TRBJ2-3; D uncertain. Deletions cut 3 bases from V and 0 bases from J, with 5 bases between. The CDR3 spans 13 residues. The V gene's germline CDR1 is SGHRS and CDR2 YFSETQ. CDR3 sequence: CASSSGSTDTQYF. CDR3 DNA sequence: TGCGCCAGCAGCTCGGGTAGCACAGATACGCAGTATTTT. The complete variable domain, with remaining parts taken from reference TRBV5-1 and TRBJ2-3, reads KAGVTQTPRYLIKTRGQQVTLSCSPISGHRSVSWYQQTPGQGLQFLFEYFSETQRNKGNFPGRFSGRQFSNSRSEMNVSTLELGDSALYLCASSSGSTDTQYFGPGTRLTVL.

V and J are TRBV18 and TRBJ2-3; D unclear. Trimming stripped 1 base from V and 0 bases from J, with 11 bases between. The CDR3 covers 16 residues. Germline loops: CDR1 KGHSH, CDR2 LQKENI. The CDR3 here is CASSPRALTSTDTQYF. CDR3 in DNA: TGTGCCAGCTCACCACGGGCGTTAACTAGCACAGATACGCAGTATTTT.

This sequence joins TRBV6-4 and TRBJ2-3; 7 nucleotides line up with TRBD1. V shed 6 bases and J 2 bases; nucleotides not matched to a gene: 5. The germline V gene encodes CDR1 MRHNA and CDR2 SNTAGT. This CDR3 has 14 residues. CDR3: CASSQDRVTDTQYF. The DNA of the CDR3 is TGTGCCAGCAGCCAAGACAGGGTCACAGATACGCAGTATTTT.

The rearrangement links TRBV7-2 to TRBJ2-7; 9 bases are shared with TRBD2. The trim removed 1 base at V and 3 bases at J, leaving 1 base unmatched. CDR3 length: 14 amino acids. CDR1 is SGHTA, CDR2 FQGNSA, per germline. CDR3 amino acids: CASSLGRGGYEQYF. The CDR3 DNA sequence: TGTGCCAGCAGCTTAGGGCGGGGGGGCTACGAGCAGTACTTC.

The chain employs TRBV9 and TRBJ2-1, with a tentative D call TRBD2 (7 bases). This CDR3 region has 13 residues. V was pared by 3 bases and J by 4 bases, with 8 bases between. Germline V gene sequence: CDR1 SGDLS, CDR2 YYNGEE. Written as DNA, the CDR3 is TGTGCCAGCAGCGAGGGGGGGTACAATGAGCAGTTCTTC. It yields the protein CASSEGGYNEQFF.

The genes are TRBV5-6 and TRBJ2-5, with D tentatively TRBD2 (6 bases). CDR3 length: 17 residues. Germline V gene lookup returns CDR1 SGHDT and CDR2 YYEEEE. Between the trimmed V and J ends, which lost 10 bases and 2 bases, there was a span of 27 bases. As DNA, the CDR3 is TGTGCCTCCCAACTGTCCTTTTATCGCGGGGAGCAAGAGACCCAGTACTTC. Amino acids: CASQLSFYRGEQETQYF.

The chain uses TRBV9 and TRBJ1-6; D gene unclear. V lost 0 bases and J lost 13, with 11 bases in between. CDR3 length: 13 residues. Germline-derived CDR1 and CDR2 are SGDLS and YYNGEE. CDR3 region: CASSVGALGPLHF. CDR3 nucleotides: TGTGCCAGCAGCGTAGGCGCTCTCGGTCCCCTCCACTTT.

V is TRBV14 and J is TRBJ1-2; no firm D call. Germline V lookup: CDR1 SGHDN, CDR2 FVKESK. Trimming took 5 bases from V and 3 from J, leaving 16 bases between them. The CDR3 is 15 amino acids. CDR3 region: CASSSTGFRHYGYTF. The CDR3 nucleotides are TGTGCCAGCAGCTCAACGGGATTCCGACACTATGGCTACACCTTC.

The chain is built from TRBV12-5 and TRBJ1-2; a possible D gene is TRBD1 (5 bases). This CDR3 has 15 amino acids. Trimming cost V 0 bases and J 8 bases, with 16 bases left between them. CDR1 LGHNT and CDR2 FRNRAP come from the germline V gene. As DNA, the CDR3 is TGTGCTAGTGGTTTGGTAGGGGCAGTCCTGGGGGGCTACACCTTC. Encoded protein: CASGLVGAVLGGYTF.